This T cell receptor (beta chain) is drawn from a study of OX40 agonist ivuxolimab in advanced cancers. Study in general: Patients received the agonistic anti-OX40 (CD134) antibody ivuxolimab.

The V and J ends lost 1 base and 0 bases respectively, with 13 bases between them. The CDR3 has 16 residues. Looked up from germline, CDR1 is KGHSH and CDR2 is LQKENI. The assay was immunoSEQ multiplex PCR, and TCRdb's table has in-frame clones only and misses some. The sample gives about 20,000 clones, roughly 78% of which show up once; 25% to 35% is in the top ten. Whole-study findings and limits: The CD4+ and CD8+ T cells in the blood had expanded clonally by week 6 at 0.1 to 3.0 mg/kg.

On this clone: Its antigen remains unidentified.

This clonotype was obtained from an adult with an advanced solid tumor such as melanoma, head and neck, liver or kidney cancer. The starting material was CD4+ or CD8+ T cells sorted from blood, obtained in a trial of the OX40 agonist ivuxolimab. The rearrangement uses TRBV18 and TRBJ2-7, with unresolved D. The CDR3 sequence: CASSPRDKFSSYEQYF. The CDR3 nucleotides are TGTGCCAGCTCACCACGAGATAAATTCAGCTCCTACGAGCAGTACTTC.